This T cell receptor (beta chain) comes out of a study of metastatic and nonmetastatic thyroid tumors. At the level of the study: A comparison of repertoires was made across blood and tumor or nodule tissue from malignant and benign thyroid patients. Study results and caveats: Malignant tumors reportedly showed significantly higher TCR beta diversity than benign nodules in both blood and tumor.

The CDR3 loop spans 12 amino acids. Trimming removed 3 bases from V and 10 bases from J, with 10 bases in between. As concerns this clone: No antigen is known for it.

Original methodology: A distant-metastasis classifier for papillary thyroid cancer was built using CDR3 differences across clinicopathological groups. TCRdb reprocessed the PCR reads via MiXCR. TCRdb, not the authors, supplied the V and J calls. Among some 41,000 clones, approximately 3% were seen once, and the ten largest hold 8% to 10%. All patients were treatment-naive before thyroid surgery. This chain connects TRBV12-3 or TRBV12-4 to TRBJ2-1, with D possibly matching TRBD2 (6 bases). Source material: blood. This sequence was found in a female donor with papillary thyroid cancer or a benign thyroid nodule (not recorded which). Some clones in this sample may be carry-over from other donors' samples. CDR3 amino acids: CASSLSGEEQFF. CDR3 in DNA: TGTGCCAGCAGTTTGTCGGGGGAGGAGCAGTTCTTC.